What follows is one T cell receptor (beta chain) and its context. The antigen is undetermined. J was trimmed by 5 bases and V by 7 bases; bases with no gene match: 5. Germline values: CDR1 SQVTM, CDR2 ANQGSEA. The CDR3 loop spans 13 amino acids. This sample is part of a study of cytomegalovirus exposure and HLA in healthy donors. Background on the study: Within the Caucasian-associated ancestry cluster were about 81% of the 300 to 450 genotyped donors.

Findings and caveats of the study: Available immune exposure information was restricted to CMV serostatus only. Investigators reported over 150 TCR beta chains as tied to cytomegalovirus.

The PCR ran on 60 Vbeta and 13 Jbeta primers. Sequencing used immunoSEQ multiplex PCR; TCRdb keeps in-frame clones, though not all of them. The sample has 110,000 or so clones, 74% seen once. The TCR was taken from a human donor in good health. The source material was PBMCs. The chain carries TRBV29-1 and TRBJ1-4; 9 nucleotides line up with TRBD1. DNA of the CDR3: TGCAGCGGGATGGACAGGGGAAATGAAAAACTGTTTTTT. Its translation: CSGMDRGNEKLFF.